Presented here are 21 T cell receptor beta chains from one specimen sequenced in a study of blood T cell repertoires in COVID-19. The assay was immunoSEQ multiplex PCR, and TCRdb's table has in-frame clones only and misses some. Found here are more than 80,000 clones, around 87% of them singletons; the top ten hold over 4%. Sequenced input: peripheral blood. The receptors here all came from a middle-aged man with acute or convalescent COVID-19.

This rearrangement joins TRBV30 to TRBJ2-3, with a weak D call TRBD2 (6 bases). The CDR3 covers 13 residues. CDR1 and CDR2 (germline): GTSNPN, SVGIG (reference sequence). V gave up 2 bases and J gave up 3 bases, with 9 bases separating them. The CDR3 loop is CAWSLEGTDTQYF. The CDR3 DNA sequence: TGTGCCTGGAGTTTGGAGGGAACAGATACGCAGTATTTT. The whole variable domain, filled in from reference TRBV30 and TRBJ2-3, reads SQTIHQWPATLVQPVGSPLSLECTVEGTSNPNLYWYRQAAGRGLQLLFYSVGIGQISSEVPQNLSASRPQDRQFILSSKKLLLSDSGFYLCAWSLEGTDTQYFGPGTRLTVL.

The rearrangement joins TRBV6-6 to TRBJ2-3; 10 bases map to TRBD1. V gave up 5 bases and J gave up 6 bases; unmatched junction bases: 8. This CDR3 comprises 15 residues. Germline loops: CDR1 MNHNY, CDR2 SVGAGI (reference sequence). CDR3 in amino acids: CASSHPGQGWDTQYF. The CDR3 region has the DNA TGTGCCAGCAGTCACCCGGGACAGGGGTGGGATACGCAGTATTTT.

The chain carries TRBV7-2 and TRBJ2-5; 7 positions agree with TRBD2. Germline CDR1 is SGHTA and CDR2 is FQGNSA. The CDR3 consists of 14 residues. V trimming: 3 bases; J trimming: 2 bases; junction bases outside the gene matches: 3. In DNA form, the CDR3 reads TGTGCCAGCAGCTTTGGCGGGGGTCAAGAGACCCAGTACTTC. Protein product: CASSFGGGQETQYF.

This chain links TRBV30 with TRBJ1-2; 9 bases match TRBD1. Germline values: CDR1 GTSNPN, CDR2 SVGIG (reference sequence). The V and J ends lost 7 bases and 4 bases, in that order; junction bases with no gene match: 13. The CDR3 runs 15 residues. As DNA, the CDR3 is TGTGCCTCAAATACAGGGGGCGCGATCTCCTATGGCTACACCTTC. Residues: CASNTGGAISYGYTF.

In its sample, this clone was seen a few times. The rearrangement joins TRBV4-3 to TRBJ2-3; 8 nucleotides line up with TRBD1. V was clipped by 4 bases and J by 6 bases; unmatched bases: 9. This CDR3 has 15 amino acids. Germline values: CDR1 LGHNA, CDR2 YSLEER. The CDR3 bases are TGCGCCAGCAGCCTTGGACAGGGAAGACTCGATACGCAGTATTTT. It translates to CASSLGQGRLDTQYF.

The CDR3 sequence: CATTTGQETQYF. The CDR3 nucleotides read TGTGCCACCACCACGGGCCAAGAGACCCAGTACTTC. The rearrangement joins TRBV15 to TRBJ2-5; no clear D. Trimming removed 7 bases at V and 1 base at J, with 7 bases between. CDR1 is LNHNV and CDR2 is YYDKDF in the germline V gene (reference sequence). The length of the CDR3 is 12 residues.

The chain links TRBV4-3 to TRBJ2-7, with 8 bases matching TRBD1. Germline V gene data show CDR1 as LGHNA and CDR2 as YSLEER. CDR3 length: 14 amino acids. After removal of 4 bases from V and 0 bases from J, the junction contained 2 bases not matched to a gene. The chain's CDR3 is CASSLDRASYEQYF. The CDR3 DNA sequence: TGCGCCAGCAGCCTGGACAGGGCCTCCTACGAGCAGTACTTC.

This chain uses TRBV5-1 with TRBJ1-2; 7 nucleotides line up with TRBD1. Germline CDR1 and CDR2: SGHRS and YFSETQ. Trimming removed 4 bases from V and 0 bases from J; junction bases left unmatched: 6. The CDR3 length is 15 residues. CDR3: CASSQTGTANYGYTF. DNA of the CDR3: TGCGCCAGCAGCCAAACAGGGACAGCTAACTATGGCTACACCTTC.

This clone has just one count. V gene TRBV7-8 combines with J gene TRBJ2-7, with D unclear. CDR1 and CDR2 (germline): SGHVS, FQNEAQ. V shed 1 base and J shed 3 bases, with 10 bases lying between them. The CDR3 extends over 14 amino acids. The CDR3 sequence is CASSLGRHYYEQYF. In DNA, the CDR3 is TGTGCCAGCAGCTTAGGCCGGCACTACTACGAGCAGTACTTC.

This chain connects TRBV5-6 to TRBJ1-2; D remains ambiguous. The V gene's germline CDR1 is SGHDT and CDR2 YYEEEE. V shed 4 bases and J shed 4 bases, with 11 bases lying between them. This CDR3 comprises 13 residues. The CDR3 protein is CASSQMAGYGYTF. CDR3 sequence (DNA): TGTGCCAGCAGCCAGATGGCAGGCTATGGCTACACCTTC.

This sequence joins TRBV1 and TRBJ1-2; TRBD1, the table's D call, lacks a check against the DNA. TRBV1 is noted as a pseudogene. The CDR3 is made up of 13 amino acids. For the CDR3, the DNA is TGCACCAGCAGCCGAAGGACAGTGAATGGCTACACCTTC. Translation: CTSSRRTVNGYTF.

The genes are TRBV24-1 and TRBJ2-2, with 10 bases fitting TRBD1. CDR3 size: 13 residues. With V trimmed by 10 bases and J by 5 bases, 3 bases remained unmatched. CDR1 KGHDR and CDR2 SFDVKD come from the germline V gene. As DNA, the CDR3 is TGTGCCACTGGACAGGGGGGGACCGGGGAGCTGTTTTTT. Encoded protein: CATGQGGTGELFF.

This rearrangement joins TRBV7-2 to TRBJ1-3, with 8 bases aligning to TRBD1. Germline V gene sequence: CDR1 SGHTA, CDR2 FQGNSA. The CDR3 is 13 residues long. After removal of 5 bases from V and 9 bases from J, the junction contained 6 bases not matched to a gene. As DNA, the CDR3 is TGTGCCAGCAGCGCCAGGGGGCTCGGCACCATATATTTT. Amino acid sequence: CASSARGLGTIYF.

The chain recombines TRBV7-2 with TRBJ1-2; maybe TRBD1 (5 bases). CDR3 length equals 15 residues. Trimming removed 2 bases at V and 7 bases at J, with 17 bases between. Looked up from germline, CDR1 is SGHTA and CDR2 is FQGNSA. CDR3 sequence reads: CASSLRAGSFGGYTF. Written as DNA, the CDR3 is TGTGCCAGCAGCTTAAGAGCAGGGTCCTTTGGTGGCTACACCTTC.

The CDR3 DNA follows: TGTGCCAGCAGTTACGAGGCCAACTATCCTGGCTACACCTTC. It yields the protein CASSYEANYPGYTF. The rearrangement joins TRBV6-2 or TRBV6-3 to TRBJ1-2; D ambiguous. The CDR3 consists of 14 residues. Trimming shortened V by 2 bases and J by 7 bases, and 14 bases separated the two germline ends. From germline, CDR1 is MNHEY and CDR2 SVGEGT.

The rearrangement uses TRBV6-6 and TRBJ2-7; 7 bases agree with TRBD1. Unmatched junction bases numbered 8, after V lost 5 bases and J lost 7 bases. Germline V gene data show CDR1 as MNHNY and CDR2 as SVGAGI (reference sequence). The CDR3 extends over 13 amino acids. CDR3 residues: CASSRAGTAEQYF. CDR3 coding DNA: TGTGCCAGCAGTAGGGCAGGGACAGCTGAGCAGTACTTC.

The V and J genes are TRBV12-3 or TRBV12-4 and TRBJ2-1, with 7 nucleotides matching TRBD2. The CDR3 has 12 residues. With V trimmed by 5 bases and J by 9 bases, 4 bases remained unmatched. This CDR3 is CASSTGRGEQFF. The CDR3 bases are TGTGCCAGCAGTACGGGGAGGGGTGAGCAGTTCTTC.

The table lists this clone with a few counts. This chain links TRBV19 with TRBJ2-1, with a weak D call TRBD2 (5 bases). The V end was cut by 3 bases, the J end by 4 bases, with 16 bases between. This CDR3 region has 16 residues. The germline gives CDR1 LNHDA, CDR2 SQIVND (reference sequence). CDR3 amino acids: CASSIDTAALYNEQFF. DNA for the CDR3: TGTGCCAGTAGTATCGATACAGCGGCCCTATACAATGAGCAGTTCTTC.

The V gene is TRBV19, the J gene TRBJ1-1; D uncertain. Germline values: CDR1 LNHDA, CDR2 SQIVND (reference sequence). CDR3 length: 14 amino acids. Between the trimmed V and J ends, which lost 7 bases and 0 bases, there was a span of 12 bases. CDR3 residues: CASTHEGLNTEAFF. The CDR3 coding sequence is TGTGCCAGTACCCACGAGGGCCTGAACACTGAAGCTTTCTTT.

This clone was seen a handful of times. This chain connects TRBV4-2 to TRBJ1-2, with TRBD1 as a possible D gene (6 bases). This CDR3 has 15 amino acids. The V and J ends lost 0 bases and 2 bases respectively, with 10 bases between them. Looked up from germline, CDR1 is LGHNA and CDR2 is YNFKEQ. The CDR3 spells CASSQDGTRNYGYTF. As DNA, the CDR3 is TGTGCCAGCAGCCAAGATGGGACACGGAACTATGGCTACACCTTC.

The rearrangement links TRBV29-1 to TRBJ1-4; D ambiguous. From germline, CDR1 is SQVTM and CDR2 ANQGSEA. The ends were cut back, 6 bases at V and 1 base at J, with 9 bases in the middle. The CDR3 consists of 13 residues. In nucleotides, the CDR3 is TGCAGCGTCAGTTATGGAACTAATGAAAAACTGTTTTTT. Protein product: CSVSYGTNEKLFF.